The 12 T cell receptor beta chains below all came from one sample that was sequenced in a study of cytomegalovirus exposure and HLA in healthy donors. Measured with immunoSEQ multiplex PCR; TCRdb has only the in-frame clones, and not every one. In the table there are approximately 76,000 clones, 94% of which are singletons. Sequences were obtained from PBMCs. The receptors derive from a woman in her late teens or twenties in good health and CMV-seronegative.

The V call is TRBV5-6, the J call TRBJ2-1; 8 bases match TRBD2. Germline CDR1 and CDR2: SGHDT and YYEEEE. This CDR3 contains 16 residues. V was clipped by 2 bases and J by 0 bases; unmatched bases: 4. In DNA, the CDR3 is TGTGCCAGCAGCTTCCGAAGCGGGAGCTCCTACAATGAGCAGTTCTTC. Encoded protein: CASSFRSGSSYNEQFF.

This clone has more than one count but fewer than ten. The CDR3 DNA sequence: TGTGCCTGGAGTGCAGGGACAGGGGGCAGTGGCTACACCTTC. It yields the protein CAWSAGTGGSGYTF. This rearrangement joins TRBV30 to TRBJ1-2; 12 bases align to TRBD1. Per germline, CDR1 GTSNPN and CDR2 SVGIG (reference sequence). This CDR3 is 14 amino acids long. V lost 1 base to trimming and J lost 7 bases; unmatched junction nucleotides: 4.

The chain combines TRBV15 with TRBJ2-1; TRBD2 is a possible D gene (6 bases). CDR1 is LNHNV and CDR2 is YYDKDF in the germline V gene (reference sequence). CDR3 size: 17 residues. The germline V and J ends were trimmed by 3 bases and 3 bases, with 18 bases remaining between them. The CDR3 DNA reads TGTGCCACCAGCAGGATGACCGAGCGGGCAAGCTACAATGAGCAGTTCTTC. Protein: CATSRMTERASYNEQFF.

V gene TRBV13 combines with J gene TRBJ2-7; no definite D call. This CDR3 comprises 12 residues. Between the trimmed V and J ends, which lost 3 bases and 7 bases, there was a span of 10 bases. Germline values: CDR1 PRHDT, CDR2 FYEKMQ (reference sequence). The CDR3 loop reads CASSFDTSEQYF. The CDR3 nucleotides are TGTGCCAGCAGCTTCGACACCTCAGAGCAGTACTTC.

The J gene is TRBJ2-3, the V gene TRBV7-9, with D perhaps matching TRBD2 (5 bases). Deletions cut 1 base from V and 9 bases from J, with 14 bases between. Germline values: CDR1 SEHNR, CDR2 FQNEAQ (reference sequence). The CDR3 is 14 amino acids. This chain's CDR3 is CASSLDSGFPTQYF. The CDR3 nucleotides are TGTGCCAGCAGCTTAGATTCGGGGTTCCCAACGCAGTATTTT.

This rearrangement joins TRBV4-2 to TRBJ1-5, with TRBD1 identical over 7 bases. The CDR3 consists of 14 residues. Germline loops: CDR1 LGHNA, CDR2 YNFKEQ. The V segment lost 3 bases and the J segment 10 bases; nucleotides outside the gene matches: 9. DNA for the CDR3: TGTGCCAGCAGCCAGGTGGACAGGTCTGAACCCCAGCATTTT. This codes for CASSQVDRSEPQHF.

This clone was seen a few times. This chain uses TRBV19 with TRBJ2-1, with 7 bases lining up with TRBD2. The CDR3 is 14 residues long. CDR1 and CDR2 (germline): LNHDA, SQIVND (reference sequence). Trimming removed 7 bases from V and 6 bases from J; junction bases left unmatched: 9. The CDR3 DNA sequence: TGTGCCAGTAACTGGGGGGGTATGGGCAATGAGCAGTTCTTC. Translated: CASNWGGMGNEQFF.

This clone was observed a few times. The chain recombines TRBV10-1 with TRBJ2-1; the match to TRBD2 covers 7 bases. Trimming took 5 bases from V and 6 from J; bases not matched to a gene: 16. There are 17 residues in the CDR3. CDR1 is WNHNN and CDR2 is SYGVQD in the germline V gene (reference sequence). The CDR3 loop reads CASSFSAGETGFNEQFF. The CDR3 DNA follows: TGCGCCAGCAGTTTCTCGGCGGGAGAGACCGGCTTCAATGAGCAGTTCTTC.

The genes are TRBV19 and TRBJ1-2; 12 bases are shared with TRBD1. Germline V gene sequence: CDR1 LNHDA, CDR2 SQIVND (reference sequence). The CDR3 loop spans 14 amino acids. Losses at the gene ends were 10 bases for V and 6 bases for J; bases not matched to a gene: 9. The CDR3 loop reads CATQIGTGGDGYTF. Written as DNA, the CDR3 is TGTGCCACCCAGATTGGGACAGGGGGCGATGGCTACACCTTC. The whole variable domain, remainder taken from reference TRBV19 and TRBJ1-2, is DGGITQSPKYLFRKEGQNVTLSCEQNLNHDAMYWYRQDPGQGLRLIYYSQIVNDFQKGDIAEGYSVSREKKESFPLTVTSAQKNPTAFYLCATQIGTGGDGYTFGSGTRLTVV.

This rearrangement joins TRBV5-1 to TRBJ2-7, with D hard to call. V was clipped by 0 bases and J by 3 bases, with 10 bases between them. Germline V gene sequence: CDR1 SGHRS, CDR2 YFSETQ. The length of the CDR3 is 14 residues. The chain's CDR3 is CASSLEFSGYEQYF. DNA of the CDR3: TGCGCCAGCAGCTTGGAGTTTTCAGGCTACGAGCAGTACTTC.

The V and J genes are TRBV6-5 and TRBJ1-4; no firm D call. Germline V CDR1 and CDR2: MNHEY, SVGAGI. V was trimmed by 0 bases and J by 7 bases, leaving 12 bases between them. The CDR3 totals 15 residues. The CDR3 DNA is TGTGCCAGCAGTTACTCTACGGTAACTGCTGAAAAACTGTTTTTT. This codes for CASSYSTVTAEKLFF.

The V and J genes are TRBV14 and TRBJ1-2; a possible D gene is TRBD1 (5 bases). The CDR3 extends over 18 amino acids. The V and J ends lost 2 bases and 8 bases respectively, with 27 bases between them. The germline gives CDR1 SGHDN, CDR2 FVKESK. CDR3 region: CASSQNLAAGILMDGYTF. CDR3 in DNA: TGTGCCAGCAGCCAAAACCTCGCGGCAGGGATCTTAATGGACGGCTACACCTTC. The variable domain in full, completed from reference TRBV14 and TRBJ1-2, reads EAGVTQFPSHSVIEKGQTVTLRCDPISGHDNLYWYRRVMGKEIKFLLHFVKESKQDESGMPNNRFLAERTGGTYSTLKVQPAELEDSGVYFCASSQNLAAGILMDGYTFGSGTRLTVV.